Sequencing of this TCR beta chain was carried out in a study of T cell clonotyping in hematopoietic cell transplantation. Whole-study findings and limits: Graft donor and pretransplant recipient Inverse Simpson Index values predicted broader posttransplant TCR diversity.

The table came from immunoSEQ multiplex PCR; TCRdb's copy has only in-frame clones and leaves some out. This table has fewer than 15,000 clones, 75% to 95% appearing once. Germline V gene data show CDR1 as GTSNPN and CDR2 as SVGIG (reference sequence). V lost 0 bases and J lost 1, with 12 bases in between. The length of the CDR3 is 15 residues. A word on this clone: Its target is not known.

This TCR was recovered from a young man in good health. Some clones in this sample may be carry-over from other donors' samples. Sample: peripheral blood mononuclear cells. The chain couples TRBV30 to TRBJ1-1, with a tentative D call TRBD1 (6 bases). The CDR3 is CAWSVKKGGNTEAFF. The CDR3 nucleotides read TGTGCCTGGAGTGTAAAAAAAGGGGGGAACACTGAAGCTTTCTTT. Combining the CDR3 with reference TRBV30 and TRBJ1-1 gives the whole variable domain SQTIHQWPATLVQPVGSPLSLECTVEGTSNPNLYWYRQAAGRGLQLLFYSVGIGQISSEVPQNLSASRPQDRQFILSSKKLLLSDSGFYLCAWSVKKGGNTEAFFGQGTRLTVV.